A selection of T cell receptor beta chains follows, all from one sample in a study of T-cell memory formation after mild COVID-19. MiXCR was run by TCRdb on the 5' RACE reads, yielding one entry per CDR3 protein. The table lists about 560,000 distinct CDR3 sequences, under 20% of them singletons. Input material: PBMCs or a T cell subset sorted from them (not recorded which). The source is an adult woman who had mild COVID-19 (a few samples of this study predate the infection). Cell type and time point are not known. The CDR3 runs from the conserved cysteine through the conserved F or W. Fields, in order: J gene, V gene, clone size, D gene, CDR3 DNA, CDR3 protein. A D gene is named only where the DNA matches it firmly. Not all rows give a size; the values are once, few, many and, for expanded clones, a class.

J gene: TRBJ2-7
V gene: TRBV7-2
clone size: few
D gene: -
CDR3 DNA: TGTGCCAGCAGCTTAGCCGGGACATCGAGCCCCTACGAGCAGTACTTC
CDR3 protein: CASSLAGTSSPYEQYF

J gene: TRBJ2-2
V gene: TRBV5-5
clone size: many
D gene: -
CDR3 DNA: TGTGCCAGCAGCTTCGACCTCGGGACCTCTCCCCGGGAGCTGTTTTTT
CDR3 protein: CASSFDLGTSPRELFF

J gene: TRBJ1-6
V gene: TRBV20-1
clone size: few
D gene: TRBD1
CDR3 DNA: TGCAGTGCTAGAGATCCCGGGACAGGGGAAGAGATAGTTAATTCACCCCTCCACTTT
CDR3 protein: CSARDPGTGEEIVNSPLHF

J gene: TRBJ2-7
V gene: TRBV7-9
clone size: -
D gene: -
CDR3 DNA: TGTGCCAGCAGCTTAGGGCCACGTATCTCCTACGAGCAGTACTTC
CDR3 protein: CASSLGPRISYEQYF

J gene: TRBJ2-1
V gene: TRBV4-3
clone size: -
D gene: -
CDR3 DNA: TGCGCCAGCAGCCAAGATCGGCCAGGGAAGCACAATGAGCAGTTCTTC
CDR3 protein: CASSQDRPGKHNEQFF

J gene: TRBJ1-1
V gene: TRBV12-3/TRBV12-4
clone size: many
D gene: TRBD1
CDR3 DNA: TGTGCCAGCAGTTCATCTACCGGGACAGGGTTGTTAGCTTTCTTT
CDR3 protein: CASSSSTGTGLLAFF

J gene: TRBJ2-1
V gene: TRBV12-3/TRBV12-4
clone size: few
D gene: TRBD2
CDR3 DNA: TGTGCCAGCAGCTTTTCCAGCGGGACGGGGAGGTTCTTC
CDR3 protein: CASSFSSGTGRFF

J gene: TRBJ1-6
V gene: TRBV5-5
clone size: -
D gene: -
CDR3 DNA: TGTGCCAGCAGCTTATACCGGACAGACTATAATTCACCCCTCCACTTT
CDR3 protein: CASSLYRTDYNSPLHF

J gene: TRBJ1-2
V gene: TRBV3-1
clone size: -
D gene: -
CDR3 DNA: TGTGCCAGCGGTCAGACAGACCTCGATGGCTACACCTTC
CDR3 protein: CASGQTDLDGYTF

J gene: TRBJ1-6
V gene: TRBV5-6
clone size: -
D gene: -
CDR3 DNA: TGTGCCAGCAGCTTGTCTAATTCACCCCTCCACTTT
CDR3 protein: CASSLSNSPLHF

J gene: TRBJ1-3
V gene: TRBV12-3/TRBV12-4
clone size: -
D gene: -
CDR3 DNA: TGTGCCAGCGGGGACTTCTCCTCTGGAAACACCATATATTTT
CDR3 protein: CASGDFSSGNTIYF

J gene: TRBJ2-1
V gene: TRBV27
clone size: -
D gene: TRBD1
CDR3 DNA: TGTGCCAGCAGTAAGGGACAGGGGGGCTACAATGAGCAGTTCTTC
CDR3 protein: CASSKGQGGYNEQFF

J gene: TRBJ2-3
V gene: TRBV20-1
clone size: few
D gene: -
CDR3 DNA: TGCAGTGCTAGAGACCACAGGGTTGGCACAGATACGCAGTATTTT
CDR3 protein: CSARDHRVGTDTQYF

J gene: TRBJ2-1
V gene: TRBV5-6
clone size: few
D gene: -
CDR3 DNA: TGTGCCAGCAGCTCGGGACGCCTTGCGAATGAGCAGTTCTTC
CDR3 protein: CASSSGRLANEQFF

J gene: TRBJ2-1
V gene: TRBV24-1
clone size: few
D gene: -
CDR3 DNA: TGTGCCACCAGTGATTTAATGGCCCCAGGGCAGTTCTTC
CDR3 protein: CATSDLMAPGQFF

J gene: TRBJ2-3
V gene: TRBV30
clone size: few
D gene: -
CDR3 DNA: TGTGCCTGGAGTGACCCGAACCTGTATTTT
CDR3 protein: CAWSDPNLYF

J gene: TRBJ2-5
V gene: TRBV11-2
clone size: many
D gene: TRBD2
CDR3 DNA: TGTGCCAGCAGCTTAGGACTAGCGGGGGGCCTCCAAGAGACCCAGTACTTC
CDR3 protein: CASSLGLAGGLQETQYF

J gene: TRBJ2-1
V gene: TRBV9
clone size: -
D gene: TRBD2
CDR3 DNA: TGTGCCAGCAGCGACGGGACTAGCGGGGGGCCCAGCTCCTACAATGAGCAGTTCTTC
CDR3 protein: CASSDGTSGGPSSYNEQFF

J gene: TRBJ2-1
V gene: TRBV5-6
clone size: many
D gene: -
CDR3 DNA: TGTGCCAGCAGAGGTCGACCCGGGGGGCTTTTCAATGAGCAGTTCTTC
CDR3 protein: CASRGRPGGLFNEQFF

J gene: TRBJ2-7
V gene: TRBV9
clone size: -
D gene: -
CDR3 DNA: TGTGCCAGCAGCTCAATTTCGGGAGTATCCGAGCAGTACTTC
CDR3 protein: CASSSISGVSEQYF

J gene: TRBJ1-1
V gene: TRBV6-6
clone size: many
D gene: TRBD1
CDR3 DNA: TGTGCCAGCAGTCTCGGGACAGGGACTGAAGCTTTCTTT
CDR3 protein: CASSLGTGTEAFF

J gene: TRBJ2-7
V gene: TRBV9
clone size: -
D gene: TRBD1
CDR3 DNA: TGTGCCAGCAGCTACCGGACAGGGAGGACCTACGAGCAGTACTTC
CDR3 protein: CASSYRTGRTYEQYF

J gene: TRBJ2-7
V gene: TRBV7-2
clone size: few
D gene: TRBD2
CDR3 DNA: TGTGCCAGCAGCTTAGCGACTAGCGGGATAACCTACGAGCAGTACTTC
CDR3 protein: CASSLATSGITYEQYF

J gene: TRBJ1-1
V gene: TRBV6-5
clone size: -
D gene: TRBD1
CDR3 DNA: TGTGCCACGTGGGGACAGGGCCCGATGAACACTGAAGCTTTCTTT
CDR3 protein: CATWGQGPMNTEAFF

J gene: TRBJ2-5
V gene: TRBV7-2
clone size: few
D gene: -
CDR3 DNA: TGTGCCAGCAGCTTACTAGCTGTGGAGACCCAGTACTTC
CDR3 protein: CASSLLAVETQYF

J gene: TRBJ1-5
V gene: TRBV7-9
clone size: -
D gene: TRBD1
CDR3 DNA: TGTGCCAGCAGCTTAGTGCTGACAGGGGTCCACTATAGCAATCAGCCCCAGCATTTT
CDR3 protein: CASSLVLTGVHYSNQPQHF

J gene: TRBJ2-7
V gene: TRBV27
clone size: -
D gene: -
CDR3 DNA: TGTGCCAGCAGTTTGGCGGGTCCTTTCCCAGAAGAGCAGTACTTC
CDR3 protein: CASSLAGPFPEEQYF

J gene: TRBJ2-5
V gene: TRBV11-2
clone size: -
D gene: -
CDR3 DNA: TGTGCCAGCAGCCAGGACTGGGACCAAGAGACCCAGTACTTC
CDR3 protein: CASSQDWDQETQYF

J gene: TRBJ2-7
V gene: TRBV5-1
clone size: -
D gene: TRBD1
CDR3 DNA: TGCGCCAGCAGCATATACGGACAGGGGGCTTGGGAGCAGTACTTC
CDR3 protein: CASSIYGQGAWEQYF

J gene: TRBJ2-1
V gene: TRBV6-6
clone size: many
D gene: TRBD2
CDR3 DNA: TGTGCCAGCAGTTACGGGGGAGGGCCGAATGAGCAGTTCTTC
CDR3 protein: CASSYGGGPNEQFF

J gene: TRBJ2-1
V gene: TRBV12-3/TRBV12-4
clone size: -
D gene: -
CDR3 DNA: TGTGCCAGCAGAACGGGGACTTCCAATGAGCAGTTCTTC
CDR3 protein: CASRTGTSNEQFF

J gene: TRBJ2-3
V gene: TRBV14
clone size: -
D gene: TRBD2
CDR3 DNA: TGTGCCAGCAGCCAACAACTAGCGGGAGCAGATACGCAGTATTTT
CDR3 protein: CASSQQLAGADTQYF